These 23 T cell receptor beta chains were all obtained from the same sample, sequenced in a study of spatial heterogeneity in lung cancer. One entry per CDR3 protein results from TCRdb running MiXCR on the 5' RACE reads. The data contain around 19,000 distinct CDR3 sequences, roughly 15% of them singletons. No antigen has been identified for these receptors. Stated time point: sample taken at primary tumor resection. Study findings and constraints: It was found that expanded intratumoral alpha and beta TCR counts tracked tumor mutation counts.

The sequenced sample was lung tumor tissue, obtained at surgery. Every receptor here comes from a female donor with early-stage non-small cell lung cancer.

In this sample, this clonotype turned up many times. The chain uses TRBV12-3 or TRBV12-4 and TRBJ2-2; D is possibly TRBD1 (6 bases). V was cut by 8 bases and J by 1 base, with 20 bases left in between. The CDR3 runs to 17 residues. CDR3 DNA: TGTGCCAGCGTCCCCTTAGCCGGACAGAGGAACACCGGGGAGCTGTTTTTT. This codes for CASVPLAGQRNTGELFF.

This clonotype ranks as large. The chain employs TRBV5-8 and TRBJ2-3; a weak D match, TRBD2 (5 bases). Germline CDR1 and CDR2: SGHTS and YDEGEE. The CDR3 is 14 residues long. Deletions cut 2 bases from V and 5 bases from J, with 12 bases between. The CDR3, as DNA: TGTGCCAGCAGCTTAAACGGGATTCTAGATACGCAGTATTTT. This sequence encodes CASSLNGILDTQYF.

This clonotype was found a few times. The V gene is TRBV19, the J gene TRBJ2-5, with 10 bases matching TRBD2. Germline CDR1 LNHDA, CDR2 SQIVND (reference sequence). This CDR3 is 17 amino acids long. V dropped 5 bases and J dropped 2; count of bases not matched to a gene: 11. DNA for the CDR3: TGTGCCAGTAGTCCGTACGGAGGACTAGCGGAACAAGAGACCCAGTACTTC. Translation gives CASSPYGGLAEQETQYF.

This clonotype was seen many times. J is TRBJ2-1 and V is TRBV6-5; 8 nucleotides match TRBD2. After removal of 1 base from V and 7 bases from J, the junction contained 12 bases not matched to a gene. Germline CDR1 is MNHEY and CDR2 is SVGAGI. This CDR3 has 17 residues. The CDR3 region has the DNA TGTGCCAGCAGTTACTTCCACCCAAGCGGGAGAGGGAATGAGCAGTTCTTC. It translates to CASSYFHPSGRGNEQFF.

This clonotype is categorized as medium-sized. The V and J genes are TRBV6-2 or TRBV6-3 and TRBJ2-7; tentatively, D is TRBD2 (5 bases). This CDR3 has 13 residues. Germline assignment: CDR1 MNHEY and CDR2 SVGEGT. Trimming removed 5 bases at V and 2 bases at J, with 10 bases between. The CDR3 spells CASSRTGTYEQYF. The CDR3 DNA sequence: TGTGCCAGCAGTCGGACGGGAACCTACGAGCAGTACTTC.

The chain has TRBV20-1 and TRBJ2-1; TRBD2 aligns across 11 bases. The CDR3 covers 18 residues. The germline V gene has CDR1 DFQATT and CDR2 SNEGSKA (reference sequence). Losses at the gene ends were 0 bases for V and 7 bases for J; bases not matched to a gene: 14. The CDR3 DNA sequence: TGCAGTGCTAGAGATCTCTCAGGGAGTAGCGGGGGGGGAAATGAGCAGTTCTTC. This sequence encodes CSARDLSGSSGGGNEQFF.

In this sample, this clonotype turned up many times. The chain employs TRBV2 and TRBJ2-7; TRBD2 aligns across 7 bases. Looked up from germline, CDR1 is SNHLY and CDR2 is FYNNEI. The trim removed 4 bases at V and 7 bases at J, leaving 10 bases unmatched. The CDR3 totals 14 residues. As DNA, the CDR3 is TGTGCCAGCAGTGGCGAGCGGGGCCCGGGGGAGCAGTACTTC. This sequence encodes CASSGERGPGEQYF.

V gene TRBV7-2 combines with J gene TRBJ2-6; unclear D gene. CDR1 and CDR2 from the germline V gene are SGHTA and FQGNSA. The CDR3 has 16 residues. V was clipped by 3 bases and J by 4 bases, with 13 bases between them. The CDR3 bases are TGTGCCAGCAGCTTCCGGTTCGGCCCAGGGGCCAACGTCCTGACTTTC. It specifies CASSFRFGPGANVLTF.

This clonotype was counted at least ten times. The V call is TRBV29-1, the J call TRBJ2-3; D unresolved. Germline V gives CDR1 SQVTM, CDR2 ANQGSEA. Trimming stripped 4 bases from V and 2 bases from J, with 4 bases between. CDR3 length: 11 residues. The CDR3 nucleotides are TGCAGCGTTGGAGACACAGATACGCAGTATTTT. Its translation is CSVGDTDTQYF.

There are many counts of this clonotype. The V gene is TRBV20-1, the J gene TRBJ2-3; D uncertain. The germline CDR1 and CDR2 sequences are DFQATT and SNEGSKA (reference sequence). CDR3 length: 14 residues. V lost 2 bases and J 2 bases, leaving 11 bases between the germline ends. CDR3 DNA: TGCAGTGCTAGAAAGGTAGTCCACACAGATACGCAGTATTTT. It codes for CSARKVVHTDTQYF.

This clonotype was counted many times. This sequence joins TRBV5-1 and TRBJ2-7; 11 positions agree with TRBD2. With V trimmed by 2 bases and J by 7 bases, 8 bases remained unmatched. CDR3 length: 15 amino acids. CDR1 is SGHRS and CDR2 is YFSETQ in the germline V gene. The CDR3 region is CASSFNLAGGGEQYF. Here the CDR3 DNA reads TGCGCCAGCAGCTTCAATCTAGCGGGAGGCGGTGAGCAGTACTTC.

The table lists this clonotype with a few counts. This sequence joins TRBV6-1 and TRBJ2-3; D remains ambiguous. The germline gives CDR1 MNHNS, CDR2 SASEGT. Trimming pared 2 bases from V and 4 bases from J, leaving 10 bases between. The CDR3 runs 14 residues. The CDR3 nucleotides read TGTGCCAGCAGTGAAATGCTAATACCAGATACGCAGTATTTT. Its protein is CASSEMLIPDTQYF.

This clonotype came up many times. This chain links TRBV12-1 with TRBJ2-1; TRBD1 reflects the table's D call only, with no check against the DNA. TRBV12-1 counts as a pseudogene. The CDR3 spans 12 residues. This CDR3 is CASSPRIDEQFF. CDR3 sequence (DNA): TGTGCCAGCAGCCCCCGGATCGATGAGCAGTTCTTC.

This clonotype was detected only once. The chain carries TRBV3-1 and TRBJ2-7; D not certain. The CDR3 runs to 13 residues. V was clipped by 7 bases and J by 1 base, with 11 bases between them. Germline V gene sequence: CDR1 LGHDT, CDR2 YNNKEL (reference sequence). CDR3 in DNA: TGTGCCAGCACCTCGCATGGTTCCTACGAGCAGTACTTC. Translated, it gives CASTSHGSYEQYF.

This clonotype was seen a few times. The chain combines TRBV5-5 with TRBJ2-7, with D unclear. This CDR3 is 14 amino acids long. Germline CDR1 and CDR2: SGHKS and YYEKEE (reference sequence). Trimming removed 6 bases at V and 2 bases at J, with 15 bases between. This CDR3 reads CASNKGWPTYEQYF. In nucleotides, the CDR3 is TGTGCCAGCAACAAGGGTTGGCCAACCTACGAGCAGTACTTC.

This clonotype has a count of ten or more. The chain is built from TRBV4-2 and TRBJ1-4; TRBD1 matches at 8 bases. The germline CDR1 and CDR2 sequences are LGHNA and YNFKEQ. The CDR3 length is 14 residues. After removal of 6 bases from V and 8 bases from J, the junction contained 8 bases not matched to a gene. The CDR3 loop is CASSPTGDGEKLFF. Here the CDR3 DNA reads TGTGCCAGCAGTCCGACAGGGGATGGCGAAAAACTGTTTTTT.

There are many counts of this clonotype. The rearrangement uses TRBV20-1 and TRBJ2-7; TRBD2 agrees at 13 bases. The CDR3 covers 15 residues. Germline CDR1 reads DFQATT; CDR2 reads SNEGSKA (reference sequence). V was pared by 4 bases and J by 5 bases, with 8 bases of the junction left unmatched. Here the CDR3 reads CSANGLAGANDEQYF. The CDR3 nucleotides read TGCAGTGCTAATGGACTAGCGGGAGCGAACGACGAGCAGTACTTC.

This clonotype was picked up a small number of times. The chain has TRBV27 and TRBJ2-1; tentative D call: TRBD1 (5 bases). This CDR3 is built from 14 residues. The germline V and J ends were trimmed by 4 bases and 7 bases, with 14 bases remaining between them. Germline assignment: CDR1 MNHEY and CDR2 SMNVEV (reference sequence). CDR3 bases: TGTGCCAGCAGTTCCCCAGGGAAGAGGAATGAGCAGTTCTTC. Its protein product is CASSSPGKRNEQFF.

This clonotype was recorded many times. This chain uses TRBV5-1 with TRBJ1-2; possible D gene TRBD1, 5 bases. This CDR3 comprises 14 residues. From germline, CDR1 is SGHRS and CDR2 YFSETQ. Trimming took 3 bases from V and 6 from J, leaving 15 bases between them. The CDR3 spells CASSSGRTSDGYTF. CDR3 in DNA: TGCGCCAGCAGCTCCGGGAGGACAAGTGATGGCTACACCTTC.

The sample holds many counts of this clonotype. The chain employs TRBV18 and TRBJ2-1; 9 bases match TRBD2. V shed 6 bases and J 6 bases; nucleotides not matched to a gene: 9. The CDR3 is 15 amino acids. Germline V gives CDR1 KGHSH, CDR2 LQKENI. The CDR3 protein is CASSLAGALANEQFF. In nucleotides, the CDR3 is TGTGCCAGCTCTTTAGCGGGAGCACTCGCCAATGAGCAGTTCTTC.

This clonotype was detected only a few times. This chain joins TRBV10-3 and TRBJ2-1, with D perhaps TRBD1 or TRBD2 (5 bases each). CDR1 is ENHRY, CDR2 SYGVKD, per germline. The germline V and J ends were trimmed by 7 bases and 6 bases, with 7 bases remaining between them. This CDR3 is built from 11 residues. CDR3 in DNA: TGTGCCATCAATGGGGGCAATGAGCAGTTCTTC. This translates into CAINGGNEQFF.

This clonotype was detected many times. The rearrangement joins TRBV27 to TRBJ2-1, with a tentative D call TRBD2 (6 bases). Trimming took off 9 bases at V and 4 bases at J, with 19 bases between the two ends. CDR3 size: 15 residues. Germline assignment: CDR1 MNHEY and CDR2 SMNVEV (reference sequence). CDR3 sequence: CASMFGGKRYNEQFF. The CDR3 DNA sequence: TGTGCCAGTATGTTTGGGGGGAAAAGGTACAATGAGCAGTTCTTC.

The table lists this clonotype with many counts. This chain joins TRBV13 and TRBJ2-1, with 10 bases identical to TRBD2. The CDR3 covers 18 residues. The V and J ends lost 4 bases and 0 bases, in that order; junction bases with no gene match: 9. Germline V lookup: CDR1 PRHDT, CDR2 FYEKMQ (reference sequence). CDR3 sequence: CASSSPPSGRDSYNEQFF. The CDR3 DNA reads as TGTGCCAGCAGCTCCCCGCCTAGCGGGAGAGACTCCTACAATGAGCAGTTCTTC.